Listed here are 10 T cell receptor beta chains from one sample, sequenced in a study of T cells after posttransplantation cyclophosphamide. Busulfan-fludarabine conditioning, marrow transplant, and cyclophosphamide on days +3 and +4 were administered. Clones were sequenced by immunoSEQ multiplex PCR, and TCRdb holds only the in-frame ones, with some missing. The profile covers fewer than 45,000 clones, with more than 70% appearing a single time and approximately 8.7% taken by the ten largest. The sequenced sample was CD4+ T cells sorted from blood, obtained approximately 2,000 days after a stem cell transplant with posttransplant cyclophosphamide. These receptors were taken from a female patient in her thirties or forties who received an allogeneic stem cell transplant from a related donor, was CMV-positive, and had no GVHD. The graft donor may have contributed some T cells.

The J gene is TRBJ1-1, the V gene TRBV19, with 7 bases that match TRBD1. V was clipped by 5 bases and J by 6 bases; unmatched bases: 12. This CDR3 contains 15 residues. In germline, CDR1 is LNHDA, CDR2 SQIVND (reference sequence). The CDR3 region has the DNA TGTGCCAGTAGTCCCCGACAGGGCGGCAACGCTGAAGCTTTCTTT. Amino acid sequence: CASSPRQGGNAEAFF.

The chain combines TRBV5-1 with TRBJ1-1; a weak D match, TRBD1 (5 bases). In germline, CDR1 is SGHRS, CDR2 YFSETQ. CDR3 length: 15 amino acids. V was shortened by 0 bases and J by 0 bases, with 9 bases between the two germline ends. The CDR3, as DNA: TGCGCCAGCAGCTTGGGACAGCCGCTGAACACTGAAGCTTTCTTT. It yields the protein CASSLGQPLNTEAFF.

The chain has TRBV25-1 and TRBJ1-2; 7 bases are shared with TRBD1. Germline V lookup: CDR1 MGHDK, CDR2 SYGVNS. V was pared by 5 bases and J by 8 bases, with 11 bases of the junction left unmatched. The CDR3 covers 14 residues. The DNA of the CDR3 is TGTGCCAGCAGTCCGACAGGGAGGTGGGGCGGCTACACCTTC. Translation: CASSPTGRWGGYTF.

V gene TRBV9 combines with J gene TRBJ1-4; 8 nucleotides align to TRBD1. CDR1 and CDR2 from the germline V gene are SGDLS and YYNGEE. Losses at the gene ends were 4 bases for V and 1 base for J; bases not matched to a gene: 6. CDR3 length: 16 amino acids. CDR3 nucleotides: TGTGCCAGCAGCTTCGGGACAGGTCGAACTAATGAAAAACTGTTTTTT. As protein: CASSFGTGRTNEKLFF.

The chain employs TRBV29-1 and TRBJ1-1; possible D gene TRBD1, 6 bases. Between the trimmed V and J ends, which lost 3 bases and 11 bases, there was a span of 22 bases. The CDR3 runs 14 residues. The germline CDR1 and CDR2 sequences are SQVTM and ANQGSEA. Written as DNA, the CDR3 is TGCAGCGTTGAGGCGCGACAGGTGGGGTCTGGGGCTTTCTTT. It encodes CSVEARQVGSGAFF.

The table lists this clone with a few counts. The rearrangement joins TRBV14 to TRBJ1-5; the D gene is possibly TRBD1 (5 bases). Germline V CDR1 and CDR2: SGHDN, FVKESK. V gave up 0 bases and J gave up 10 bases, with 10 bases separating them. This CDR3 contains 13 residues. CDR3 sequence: CASSQDVRTPQHF. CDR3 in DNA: TGTGCCAGCAGCCAAGATGTCCGGACACCCCAGCATTTT.

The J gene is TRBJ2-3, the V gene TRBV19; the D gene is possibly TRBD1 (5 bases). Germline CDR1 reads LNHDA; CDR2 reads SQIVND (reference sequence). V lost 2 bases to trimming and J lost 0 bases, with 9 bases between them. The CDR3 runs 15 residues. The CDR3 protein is CASSIRGLSTDTQYF. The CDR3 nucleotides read TGTGCCAGTAGTATAAGGGGTTTGAGCACAGATACGCAGTATTTT.

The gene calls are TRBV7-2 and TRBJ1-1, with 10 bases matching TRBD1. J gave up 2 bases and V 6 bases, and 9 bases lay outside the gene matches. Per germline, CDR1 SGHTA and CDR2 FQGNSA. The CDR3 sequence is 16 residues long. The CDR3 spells CASRKDRGGINTEAFF. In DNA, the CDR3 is TGTGCCAGCAGGAAGGACAGGGGGGGTATAAACACTGAAGCTTTCTTT.

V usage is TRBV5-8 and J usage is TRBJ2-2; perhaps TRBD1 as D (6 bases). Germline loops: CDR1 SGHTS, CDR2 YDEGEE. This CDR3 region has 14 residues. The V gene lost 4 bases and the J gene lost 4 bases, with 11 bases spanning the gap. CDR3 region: CASSAVRGTGELFF. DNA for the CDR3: TGTGCCAGCAGCGCCGTCAGGGGCACCGGGGAGCTGTTTTTT. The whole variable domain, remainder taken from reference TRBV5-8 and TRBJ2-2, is EAGVTQSPTHLIKTRGQQATLRCSPISGHTSVYWYQQALGLGLQFLLWYDEGEERNRGNFPPRFSGRQFPNYSSELNVNALELEDSALYLCASSAVRGTGELFFGEGSRLTVL.

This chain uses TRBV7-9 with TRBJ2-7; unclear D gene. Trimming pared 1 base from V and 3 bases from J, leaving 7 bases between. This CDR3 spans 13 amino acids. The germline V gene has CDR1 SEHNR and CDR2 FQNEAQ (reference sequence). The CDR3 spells CASSLGINYEQYF. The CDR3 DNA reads TGTGCCAGCAGCTTAGGTATAAACTACGAGCAGTACTTC.